One and the same sample provided the 11 T cell receptor beta chains below, sequenced in a study of shared clonotypes between healthy human individuals. The repertoire was sequenced with immunoSEQ multiplex PCR; TCRdb's copy has only in-frame clones and lacks some. The sample contains approximately 810,000 clones, 90% to 95% of which appear only once. CD45RO negativity and positive selection for CCR7 defined naive CD8 cells, a population that excluded terminally differentiated effector memory CD45RA+ cells. The sample comprised naive CD8+ T cells sorted from blood. The receptors derive from a young man in good health.

The gene calls are TRBV5-4 and TRBJ2-7; D possibly matches TRBD1 or TRBD2 (5 bases each). There are 15 residues in the CDR3. V was shortened by 4 bases and J by 2 bases, with 16 bases between the two germline ends. Germline CDR1 and CDR2: SGHNT and YYREEE (reference sequence). In nucleotides, the CDR3 is TGTGCCAGCAGCCCCGGCCGGGACCCCCCCTACGAGCAGTACTTC. Protein product: CASSPGRDPPYEQYF.

This sequence joins TRBV2 and TRBJ2-7; TRBD2 aligns across 10 bases. CDR3 length: 13 residues. CDR1 is SNHLY and CDR2 is FYNNEI in the germline V gene. After removal of 11 bases from V and 7 bases from J, the junction contained 11 bases not matched to a gene. The CDR3 sequence: CAGGTSVIGEQYF. The CDR3 nucleotides are TGTGCCGGAGGGACTAGCGTTATTGGGGAGCAGTACTTC. Full variable domain (outside the CDR3, taken from reference TRBV2 and TRBJ2-7): EPEVTQTPSHQVTQMGQEVILRCVPISNHLYFYWYRQILGQKVEFLVSFYNNEISEKSEIFDDQFSVERPDGSNFTLKIRSTKLEDSAMYFCAGGTSVIGEQYFGPGTRLTVT.

The rearrangement links TRBV11-2 to TRBJ1-3; D gene uncertain. From germline, CDR1 is SGHAT and CDR2 FQNNGV. Trimming shortened V by 5 bases and J by 0 bases, and 8 bases separated the two germline ends. The CDR3 spans 14 residues. This chain's CDR3 is CASSGSSSGNTIYF. In DNA, the CDR3 is TGTGCCAGCAGCGGTTCAAGCTCTGGAAACACCATATATTTT.

The gene calls are TRBV11-2 and TRBJ2-1, with 11 bases lining up with TRBD2. Germline values: CDR1 SGHAT, CDR2 FQNNGV. The CDR3 has 17 residues. V lost 4 bases, J lost 8 bases, and 13 bases stayed unmatched. CDR3 nucleotide sequence: TGTGCCAGCAGCTCACCAATAGCGGGAGGGCCCGACGATGAGCAGTTCTTC. It encodes CASSSPIAGGPDDEQFF.

The chain couples TRBV28 to TRBJ1-5; 9 bases align to TRBD1. The V and J ends lost 5 bases and 6 bases, in that order; junction bases with no gene match: 5. Germline V lookup: CDR1 MDHEN, CDR2 SYDVKM. This CDR3 has 14 amino acids. The CDR3 DNA reads TGTGCCAGCAGTAGGGACAGGGAGGGTCAGCCCCAGCATTTT. Amino acids: CASSRDREGQPQHF.

The chain combines TRBV6-6 with TRBJ2-7; D is unresolved. The CDR3 has 14 amino acids. The V end was cut by 4 bases, the J end by 1 base, with 11 bases between. Per germline, CDR1 MNHNY and CDR2 SVGAGI (reference sequence). For the CDR3, the DNA is TGTGCCAGCAGTTCTGCTGGGTTATCCTACGAGCAGTACTTC. This sequence encodes CASSSAGLSYEQYF.

The chain couples TRBV29-1 to TRBJ2-1; D gene unclear. The germline V gene has CDR1 SQVTM and CDR2 ANQGSEA. The CDR3 sequence is 10 residues long. V dropped 4 bases and J dropped 8 bases, with 6 bases sitting between them. The chain's CDR3 is CSVVAHEQFF. The CDR3 region has the DNA TGCAGCGTTGTTGCGCATGAGCAGTTCTTC.

V usage is TRBV7-3 and J usage is TRBJ2-3; possibly TRBD1 or TRBD2 for D (6 bases each). Germline lookup yields CDR1 SGHTA and CDR2 FQGTGA. CDR3 length: 15 amino acids. V lost 1 base and J lost 9, with 17 bases in between. The CDR3 sequence: CASSLMGDMGGTQYF. CDR3 nucleotide sequence: TGTGCCAGCAGCTTAATGGGGGACATGGGAGGAACGCAGTATTTT.

The rearrangement links TRBV5-1 to TRBJ2-2; TRBD2 aligns across 7 bases. The germline V gene has CDR1 SGHRS and CDR2 YFSETQ. J gave up 0 bases and V 4 bases, and 6 bases lay outside the gene matches. The CDR3 covers 16 residues. CDR3 residues: CASSGGAGPNTGELFF. CDR3 bases: TGCGCCAGCAGCGGGGGAGCGGGACCGAACACCGGGGAGCTGTTTTTT.

The chain carries TRBV6-5 and TRBJ2-3; 11 bases fit TRBD2. The CDR3 covers 15 residues. The germline CDR1 and CDR2 sequences are MNHEY and SVGAGI. V dropped 8 bases and J dropped 1; count of bases not matched to a gene: 5. The CDR3 here is CASCRLAGCTDTQYF. The CDR3 DNA sequence: TGTGCCAGCTGCAGACTAGCGGGATGCACAGATACGCAGTATTTT.

The rearrangement uses TRBV23-1 and TRBJ2-3; 7 bases are shared with TRBD2. TRBV23-1 is an open reading frame, and its role is uncertain. The length of the CDR3 is 15 residues. V dropped 5 bases and J dropped 0; count of bases not matched to a gene: 5. The CDR3 nucleotides are TGCGCCAGCAGTATGTGGGGGGGGAGCACAGATACGCAGTATTTT. It encodes CASSMWGGSTDTQYF.